This TCR beta chain was captured in a study of shared clonotypes between healthy human individuals (dated by TCRdb to 2018 to 2021). Context from the whole study: Three men and two women, aged 18 to 49 years, made up the cohort. For each donor, CD4 naive and CD4 memory were each given three plates, CD8 naive was given two plates, and CD8 memory was given one plate. Blood TCR repertoires of four to six healthy adults were deeply sequenced to estimate repertoire size and the extent of clonotype sharing between individuals. To increase sequencing depth and limit assay-specific biases, different laboratories used diverse techniques to prepare libraries and sequence TCR repertoires. Per donor, leukapheresis produced somewhere between about 0.94 and 9 billion PBMCs.

About this clone: The antigen it recognizes is unknown. The sample holds no much larger clone one base away, and base qualities are not on file.

CD8 naive samples consisted of CD45RO-negative cells that were positively selected for CCR7, yielding a CD45RA+CCR7+ population without TemRA cells. Healthy HIV-negative adults with no recently reported acute infections or vaccinations were included as donors. Every donor was a Caucasian adult living in Nashville, Tennessee, USA. Blood was collected by leukapheresis, and PBMCs were isolated by Ficoll-Histopaque density gradient centrifugation and then cryopreserved in liquid nitrogen vapor phase. Analytical flow cytometry was used to check the purity and quantity of every magnetically sorted T cell population. From each sorted fraction, genomic DNA was isolated and quantified by UV absorbance on a Nanodrop 2000c. The CDR3 holds 13 amino acids from the cysteine to the phenylalanine. Just the 39-base CDR3 DNA is kept, in frame starting at base 1. The germline V gene sets CDR1 to ENHRY and CDR2 to SYGVKD. Between the V and J ends, shortened by 7 bases and 3 bases respectively, the junction contains 12 bases.

Using the deep immunoSEQ assay, multiplex PCR amplified TCR CDR3 regions from genomic DNA. Extracted genomic DNA from each cell subset was distributed evenly across all wells of several immunoSEQ 96-well plates, and each plate was treated as a replicate. For sorted subsets, around 0.2 ug of genomic DNA, equivalent to tens of thousands of T cell genomes, went into each replicate PCR. The purified libraries were quantified using a Qubit 3.0 fluorometer, sized with a Bioanalyzer 2100, and then quantified again using the KAPA Library Quantification kit. Each immunoSEQ 96-well plate was sequenced on its own single-read 150-cycle Illumina NextSeq 550 flow cell. The authors' pipeline ran thus. Because only junctional sequences without quality scores were contained in the immunoSEQ output, filtering matching that applied to full-length reads could not be performed. Sequences were annotated with PyIR, a Python wrapper for IgBLAST v1.9, and V/J genes and CDR3 were assigned using IMGT germline references. Reads with weak V/J assignments (E-value above 1e-6), missing CDR3, stop codons, out-of-frame junctions, or ambiguous translated residues were removed. V3J clonotypes were defined as sequences sharing an identical inferred V gene, J gene, and CDR3 amino acid sequence. To compute the percentage overlap between repertoires, the number of shared unique clonotypes was divided by the size of the smaller repertoire. Richness of each repertoire was evaluated using RTK rarefaction, the Chao1 estimator, and Recon v2.1 estimates of unobserved clonotypes. OLGA was used to compute generation probabilities for all TCRbeta clonotypes that the gDNA method yielded from a handful of donors. TCRdb took this table from immuneACCESS and kept in-frame rearrangements with V and J called. Such tables lack part of the clones; where checked against another copy, unresolved V genes explain under half of the gap, and the rest is unexplained. V and J calls and clone size come straight from that table; D and trimming were deduced from the DNA. Across this sample there are more than 2 million clones, with 85% to 95% seen only once. The ten largest clones represent around 1.7% of the sample.

Study-wide conclusions, independent of this receptor: Compared with non-shared clonotypes, the clonotypes found in all four sorted-subset donors had higher generation probabilities. Across a handful of donors, approximately 5% of naive CD4, roughly 3.5% of naive CD8, around 2.1% of memory CD4, and 0.4% to 0.45% of memory CD8 clonotypes were shared. Because the study included a small number of donors, the genetic and exposure-history diversity represented was limited. Rarefaction of sorted-subset datasets indicated incomplete sequencing despite the large sequencing depth. Sampling was restricted to blood, and TCR repertoires in tissues likely differ from the TCR repertoires found in blood. Based on pairwise subsampling, the degree of clonotype sharing among donors was expected to be affected by sequencing depth. Naive subsets generally had larger estimated clonotype richness than memory subsets.

Rearrangement joined TRBV10-3 to TRBJ1-2, with the D gene uncertain. This TCR came from a man between 18 and 29 years old in good health. Some clones in this sample may be carry-over from other donors' samples. The sequencing input was naive CD8+ T cells from PBMCs. The cell subset or site label on this specimen signifies: CD45RA+CCR7+. The CDR3 region reads CAITSTEHYGYTF. The bases read TGTGCCATCACCTCGACTGAACACTATGGCTACACCTTC.